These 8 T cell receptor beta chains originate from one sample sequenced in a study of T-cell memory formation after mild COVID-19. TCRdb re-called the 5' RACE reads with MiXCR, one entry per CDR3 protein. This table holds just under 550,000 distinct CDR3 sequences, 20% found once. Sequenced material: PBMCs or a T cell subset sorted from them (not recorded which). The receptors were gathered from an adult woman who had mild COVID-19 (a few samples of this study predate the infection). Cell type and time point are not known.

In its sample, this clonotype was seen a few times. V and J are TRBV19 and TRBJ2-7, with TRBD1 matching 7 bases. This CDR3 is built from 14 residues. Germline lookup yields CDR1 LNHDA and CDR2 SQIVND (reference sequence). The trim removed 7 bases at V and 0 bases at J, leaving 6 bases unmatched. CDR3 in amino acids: CASMETGASYEQYF. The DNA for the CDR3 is TGTGCCAGTATGGAAACAGGGGCCTCCTACGAGCAGTACTTC.

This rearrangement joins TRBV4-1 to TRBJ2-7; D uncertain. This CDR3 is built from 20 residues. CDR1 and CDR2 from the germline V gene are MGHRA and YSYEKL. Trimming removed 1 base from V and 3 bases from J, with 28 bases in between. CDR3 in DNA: TGCGCCAGCAGCCAAGGTCGCTTTTTGGACCGCTCAGTTTCGAACTACGAGCAGTACTTC. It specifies CASSQGRFLDRSVSNYEQYF.

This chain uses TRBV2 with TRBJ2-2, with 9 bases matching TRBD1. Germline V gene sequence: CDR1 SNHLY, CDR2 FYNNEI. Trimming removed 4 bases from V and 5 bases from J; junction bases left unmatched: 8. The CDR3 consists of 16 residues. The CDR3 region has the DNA TGTGCCAGCAGTGGGGACAGGGTCGACGGTACCGGGGAGCTGTTTTTT. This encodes CASSGDRVDGTGELFF.

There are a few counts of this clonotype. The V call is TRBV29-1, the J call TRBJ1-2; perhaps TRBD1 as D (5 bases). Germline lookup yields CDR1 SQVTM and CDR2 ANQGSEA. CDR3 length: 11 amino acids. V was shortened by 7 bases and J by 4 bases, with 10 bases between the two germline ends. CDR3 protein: CSASTVYGYTF. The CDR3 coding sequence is TGCAGCGCTTCGACAGTCTATGGCTACACCTTC.

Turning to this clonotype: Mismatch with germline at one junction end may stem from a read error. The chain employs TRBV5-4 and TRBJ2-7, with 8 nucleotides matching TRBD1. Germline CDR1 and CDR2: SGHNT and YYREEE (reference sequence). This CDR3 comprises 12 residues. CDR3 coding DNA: TGTGCCAGCAGCGATTCCGGGACAGGACTCCACTTC. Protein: CASSDSGTGLHF. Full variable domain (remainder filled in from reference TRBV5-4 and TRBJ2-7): ETGVTQSPTHLIKTRGQQVTLRCSSQSGHNTVSWYQQALGQGPQFIFQYYREEENGRGNFPPRFSGLQFPNYSSELNVNALELDDSALYLCASSDSGTGLHFGPGTRLTVT.

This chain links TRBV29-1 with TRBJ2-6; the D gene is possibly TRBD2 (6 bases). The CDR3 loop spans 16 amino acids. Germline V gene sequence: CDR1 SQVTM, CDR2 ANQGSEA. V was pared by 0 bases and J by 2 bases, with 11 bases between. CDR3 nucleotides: TGCAGCGTTGAAGACTGGGGGGAAGCTGGGGCCAACGTCCTGACTTTC. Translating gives CSVEDWGEAGANVLTF.

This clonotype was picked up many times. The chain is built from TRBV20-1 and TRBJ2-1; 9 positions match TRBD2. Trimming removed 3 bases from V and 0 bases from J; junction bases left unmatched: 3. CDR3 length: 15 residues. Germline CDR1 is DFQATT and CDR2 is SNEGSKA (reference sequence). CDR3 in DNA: TGCAGTGCTAGGGGTAGCGGGAGCTCCTACAATGAGCAGTTCTTC. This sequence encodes CSARGSGSSYNEQFF.

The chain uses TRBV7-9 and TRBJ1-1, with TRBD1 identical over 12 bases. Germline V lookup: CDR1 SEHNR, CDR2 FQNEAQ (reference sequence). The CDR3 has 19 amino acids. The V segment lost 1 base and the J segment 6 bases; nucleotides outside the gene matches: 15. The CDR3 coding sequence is TGTGCCAGCAGCTTAGTTCGGGACAGGGGGCTTTTCAGTTTCTCTGAAGCTTTCTTT. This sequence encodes CASSLVRDRGLFSFSEAFF.